The clone carrying this T cell receptor beta chain was seen just once. Its antigen is undetermined. The CDR3 loop spans 15 amino acids. Germline V gene data show CDR1 as SEHNR and CDR2 as FQNEAQ (reference sequence). V dropped 5 bases and J dropped 3 bases, with 14 bases sitting between them. Produced via immunoSEQ multiplex PCR; TCRdb's table is partial and in-frame only. The sample contains roughly 1,000,000 clones, roughly 74% of which appear only once. The sample belongs to a study of shared clonotypes between healthy human individuals. Study context: A couple of women and three men aged 18 to 49 made up the donors. Plates per donor: three CD4 naive, three CD4 memory, two CD8 naive, one CD8 memory.

Findings of the study overall: Roughly 5% of naive CD4 clonotypes were shared across four donors.

The source material was memory CD4+ T cells from PBMCs. Documented subset: CD45RA-negative fraction. The chain recombines TRBV7-9 with TRBJ1-5; a possible D gene is TRBD1 (6 bases). This TCR derives from a man aged 18 to 30 in good health. Some clones in this sample may be carry-over from other donors' samples. Here the CDR3 DNA reads TGTGCCAGCAGCGCAGACAGGACCTCCAATCAGCCCCAGCATTTT. Translated, it gives CASSADRTSNQPQHF.